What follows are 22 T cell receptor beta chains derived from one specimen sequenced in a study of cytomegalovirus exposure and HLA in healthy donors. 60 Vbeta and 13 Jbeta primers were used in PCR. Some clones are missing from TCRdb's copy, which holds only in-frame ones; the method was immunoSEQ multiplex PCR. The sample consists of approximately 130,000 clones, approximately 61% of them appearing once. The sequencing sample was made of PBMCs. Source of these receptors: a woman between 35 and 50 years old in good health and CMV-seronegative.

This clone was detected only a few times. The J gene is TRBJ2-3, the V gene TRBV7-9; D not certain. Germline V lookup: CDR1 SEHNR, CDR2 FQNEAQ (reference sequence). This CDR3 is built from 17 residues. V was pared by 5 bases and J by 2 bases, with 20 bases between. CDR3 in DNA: TGTGCCAGCAGCGCGGCCTCCGGAGTGGCACACACAGATACGCAGTATTTT. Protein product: CASSAASGVAHTDTQYF.

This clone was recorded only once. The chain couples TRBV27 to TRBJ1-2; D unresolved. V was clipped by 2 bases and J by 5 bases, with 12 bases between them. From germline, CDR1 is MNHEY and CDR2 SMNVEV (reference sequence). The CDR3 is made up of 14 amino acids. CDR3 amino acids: CASSLSARQYGYTF. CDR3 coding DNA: TGTGCCAGCAGTTTAAGCGCTAGGCAATATGGCTACACCTTC.

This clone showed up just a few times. CDR3 nucleotide sequence: TGTGCCAGCAGCTTGACAGGGAATGGCTACACCTTC. Protein sequence: CASSLTGNGYTF. This chain joins TRBV9 and TRBJ1-2; TRBD1 matches 7 bases. This CDR3 has 12 amino acids. Looked up from germline, CDR1 is SGDLS and CDR2 is YYNGEE. V shed 4 bases, J shed 6 bases, and the junction held 3 bases outside the gene matches.

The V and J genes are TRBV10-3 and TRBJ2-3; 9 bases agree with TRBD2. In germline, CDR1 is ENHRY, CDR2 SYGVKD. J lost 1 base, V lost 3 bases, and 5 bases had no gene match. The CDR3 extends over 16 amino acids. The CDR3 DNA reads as TGTGCCATCAGTGATGGGACTAGCTCCCGCACAGATACGCAGTATTTT. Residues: CAISDGTSSRTDTQYF.

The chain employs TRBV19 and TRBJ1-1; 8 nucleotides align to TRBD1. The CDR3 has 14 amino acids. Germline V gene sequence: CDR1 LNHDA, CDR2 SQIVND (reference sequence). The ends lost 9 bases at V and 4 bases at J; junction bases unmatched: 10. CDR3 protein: CASRDRKGSTEAFF. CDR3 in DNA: TGTGCCAGCCGGGACAGGAAGGGGAGCACTGAAGCTTTCTTT.

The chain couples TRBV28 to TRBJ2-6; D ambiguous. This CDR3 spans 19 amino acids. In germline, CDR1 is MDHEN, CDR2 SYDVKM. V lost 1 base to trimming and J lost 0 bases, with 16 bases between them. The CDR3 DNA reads TGTGCCAGCAGTTTATCTGTGGCACTTTCTAGCTCTGGGGCCAACGTCCTGACTTTC. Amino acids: CASSLSVALSSSGANVLTF.

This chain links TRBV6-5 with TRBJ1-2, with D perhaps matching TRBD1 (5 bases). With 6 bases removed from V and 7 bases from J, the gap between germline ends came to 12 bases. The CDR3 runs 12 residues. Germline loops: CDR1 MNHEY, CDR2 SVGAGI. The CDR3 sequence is CASRDKGAGYTF. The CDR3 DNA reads TGTGCCAGCAGGGACAAAGGGGCTGGCTACACCTTC.

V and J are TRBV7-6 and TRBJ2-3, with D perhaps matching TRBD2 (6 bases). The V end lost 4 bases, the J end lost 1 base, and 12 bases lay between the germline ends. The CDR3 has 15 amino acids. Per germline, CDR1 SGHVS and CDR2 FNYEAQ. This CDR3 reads CASSSAGLGTDTQYF. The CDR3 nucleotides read TGTGCCAGCAGCTCGGCGGGACTTGGCACAGATACGCAGTATTTT.

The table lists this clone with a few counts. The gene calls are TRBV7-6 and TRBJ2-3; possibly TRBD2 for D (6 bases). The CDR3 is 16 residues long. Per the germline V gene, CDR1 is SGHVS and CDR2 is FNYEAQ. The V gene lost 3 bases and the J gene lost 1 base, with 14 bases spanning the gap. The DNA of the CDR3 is TGTGCCAGCAGCTTCCCAGGCGGGGAGGGCACAGATACGCAGTATTTT. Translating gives CASSFPGGEGTDTQYF.

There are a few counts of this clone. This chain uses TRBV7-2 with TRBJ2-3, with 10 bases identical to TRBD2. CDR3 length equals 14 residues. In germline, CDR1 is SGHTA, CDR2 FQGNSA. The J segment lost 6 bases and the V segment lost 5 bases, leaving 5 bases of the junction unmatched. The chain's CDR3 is CASSVGTSADTQYF. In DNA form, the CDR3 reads TGTGCCAGCAGCGTTGGGACTAGCGCGGATACGCAGTATTTT.

DNA for the CDR3: TGTGCCAGCAGTTACTCGATGGCGGATTCCTACGAGCAGTACTTC. Residues: CASSYSMADSYEQYF. V is TRBV6-5 and J is TRBJ2-7; D gene unclear. The CDR3 has 15 residues. V gave up 0 bases and J gave up 1 base, with 10 bases separating them. CDR1 and CDR2 (germline): MNHEY, SVGAGI.

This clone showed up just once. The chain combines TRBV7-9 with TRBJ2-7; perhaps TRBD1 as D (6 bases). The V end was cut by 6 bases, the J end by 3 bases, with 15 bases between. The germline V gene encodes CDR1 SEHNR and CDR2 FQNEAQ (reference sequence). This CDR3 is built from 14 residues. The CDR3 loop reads CASSFGGQFYEQYF. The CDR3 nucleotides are TGTGCCAGCAGTTTCGGTGGACAGTTCTACGAGCAGTACTTC.

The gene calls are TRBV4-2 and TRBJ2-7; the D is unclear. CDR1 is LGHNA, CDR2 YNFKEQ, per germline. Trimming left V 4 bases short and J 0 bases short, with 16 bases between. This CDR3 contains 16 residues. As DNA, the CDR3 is TGTGCCAGCAGCCCAAACTCGGCCACGGGCTCCTACGAGCAGTACTTC. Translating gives CASSPNSATGSYEQYF.

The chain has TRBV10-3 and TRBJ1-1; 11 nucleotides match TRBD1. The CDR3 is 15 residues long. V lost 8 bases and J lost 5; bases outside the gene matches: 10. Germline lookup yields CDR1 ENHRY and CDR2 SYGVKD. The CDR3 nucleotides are TGTGCCATCGCCGGGACAGGGGGTGCGGGGACTGAAGCTTTCTTT. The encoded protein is CAIAGTGGAGTEAFF.

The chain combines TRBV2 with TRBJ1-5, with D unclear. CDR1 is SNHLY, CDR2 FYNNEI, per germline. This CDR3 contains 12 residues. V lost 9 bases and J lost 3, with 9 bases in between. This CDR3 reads CASSGNNQPQHF. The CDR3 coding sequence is TGTGCCAGTTCGGGGAACAATCAGCCCCAGCATTTT.

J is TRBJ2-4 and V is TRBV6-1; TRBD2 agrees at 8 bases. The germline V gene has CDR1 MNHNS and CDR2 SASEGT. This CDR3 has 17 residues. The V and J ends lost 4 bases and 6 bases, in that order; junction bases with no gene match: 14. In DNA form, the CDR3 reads TGTGCCAGCAGTGGCGGGGGGCAACGCGGGGACGGAAACATTCAGTACTTC. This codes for CASSGGGQRGDGNIQYF.

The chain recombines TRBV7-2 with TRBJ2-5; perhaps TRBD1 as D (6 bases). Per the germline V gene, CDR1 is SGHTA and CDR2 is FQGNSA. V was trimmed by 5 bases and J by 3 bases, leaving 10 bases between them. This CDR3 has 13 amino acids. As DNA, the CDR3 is TGTGCCAGCAGCCTACAGGGAGAAGAGACCCAGTACTTC. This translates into CASSLQGEETQYF.

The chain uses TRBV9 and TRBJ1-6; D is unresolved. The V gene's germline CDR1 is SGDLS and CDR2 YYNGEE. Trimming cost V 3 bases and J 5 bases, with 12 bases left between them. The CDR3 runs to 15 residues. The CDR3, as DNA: TGTGCCAGCAGCGCCGGTATAGTGGATAATTCACCCCTCCACTTT. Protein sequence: CASSAGIVDNSPLHF.

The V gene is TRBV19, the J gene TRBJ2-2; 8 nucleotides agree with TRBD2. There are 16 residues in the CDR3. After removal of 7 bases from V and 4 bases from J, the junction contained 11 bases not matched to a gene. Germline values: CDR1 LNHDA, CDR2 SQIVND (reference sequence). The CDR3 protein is CASTGGSGGRTGELFF. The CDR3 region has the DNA TGTGCCAGTACGGGGGGCAGCGGGGGCCGCACCGGGGAGCTGTTTTTT.

The CDR3 DNA follows: TGTGCCAGCAGGCGGGACAGGAGAGGTTCACCCCTCCACTTT. Translated: CASRRDRRGSPLHF. The chain couples TRBV2 to TRBJ1-6; 8 bases align to TRBD1. Germline V lookup: CDR1 SNHLY, CDR2 FYNNEI. The CDR3 loop spans 14 amino acids. V was pared by 6 bases and J by 9 bases, with 7 bases of the junction left unmatched.

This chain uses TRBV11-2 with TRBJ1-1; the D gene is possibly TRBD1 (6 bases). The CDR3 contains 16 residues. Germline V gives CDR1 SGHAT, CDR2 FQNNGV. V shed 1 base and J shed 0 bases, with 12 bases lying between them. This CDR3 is CASSLGRQEMNTEAFF. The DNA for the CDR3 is TGTGCCAGCAGCTTAGGGCGACAGGAGATGAACACTGAAGCTTTCTTT. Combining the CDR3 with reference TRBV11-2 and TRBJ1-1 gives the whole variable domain EAGVAQSPRYKIIEKRQSVAFWCNPISGHATLYWYQQILGQGPKLLIQFQNNGVVDDSQLPKDRFSAERLKGVDSTLKIQPAKLEDSAVYLCASSLGRQEMNTEAFFGQGTRLTVV.

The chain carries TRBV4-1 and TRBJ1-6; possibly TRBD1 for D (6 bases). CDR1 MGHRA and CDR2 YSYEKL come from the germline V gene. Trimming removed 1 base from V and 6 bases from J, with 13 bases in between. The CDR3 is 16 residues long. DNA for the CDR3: TGCGCCAGCAGCCAAGTAGGGGGGGGTAGTAATTCACCCCTCCACTTT. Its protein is CASSQVGGGSNSPLHF.